These 21 T cell receptor beta chains originate from one sample sequenced in a study of T cell changes during pregnancy in multiple sclerosis. The assay was immunoSEQ multiplex PCR, and TCRdb's table has in-frame clones only and misses some. This sample has about 100,000 clones, with 90% to 95% found just once. The sequencing used peripheral blood, collected before pregnancy. The receptors shown here come from a female donor with multiple sclerosis, enrolled in a pregnancy study.

The chain couples TRBV7-2 to TRBJ1-1; the match to TRBD1 covers 9 bases. Germline CDR1 is SGHTA and CDR2 is FQGNSA. The CDR3 has 14 residues. V dropped 5 bases and J dropped 7; count of bases not matched to a gene: 8. CDR3 loop: CASSDHRGRVEAFF. In DNA, the CDR3 is TGTGCCAGCAGCGACCACAGGGGGCGGGTTGAAGCTTTCTTT.

The CDR3 nucleotides are TGTGCCAGTAGTATACCTGACAGGGCTGGGGCCAACGTCCTGACTTTC. Its translation is CASSIPDRAGANVLTF. The chain uses TRBV19 and TRBJ2-6, with 7 bases identical to TRBD1. With V trimmed by 2 bases and J by 2 bases, 3 bases remained unmatched. CDR1 and CDR2 (germline): LNHDA, SQIVND (reference sequence). The length of the CDR3 is 16 residues.

The rearrangement joins TRBV10-3 to TRBJ2-7; D is ambiguous. CDR3 length: 12 residues. The ends were cut back, 3 bases at V and 2 bases at J, with 5 bases in the middle. The V gene's germline CDR1 is ENHRY and CDR2 SYGVKD. The CDR3 nucleotides read TGTGCCATCAGTGACAGTACCTACGAGCAGTACTTC. It specifies CAISDSTYEQYF.

The gene calls are TRBV4-1 and TRBJ2-1; D gene uncertain. With 6 bases removed from V and 4 bases from J, the gap between germline ends came to 13 bases. The CDR3 has 14 amino acids. Germline values: CDR1 MGHRA, CDR2 YSYEKL. The CDR3 loop is CASRLTTLYNEQFF. The CDR3 DNA reads TGCGCCAGCAGGCTCACTACCCTGTACAATGAGCAGTTCTTC.

The chain combines TRBV5-6 with TRBJ1-1; no firm D call. V dropped 2 bases and J dropped 8 bases, with 10 bases sitting between them. CDR3 length: 12 amino acids. CDR1 is SGHDT and CDR2 is YYEEEE in the germline V gene. CDR3 region: CASSLPLGEAFF. The CDR3 nucleotides are TGTGCCAGCAGCTTACCCCTGGGCGAAGCTTTCTTT.

V gene TRBV19 combines with J gene TRBJ2-7, with TRBD1 matching over 10 bases. This CDR3 is 16 amino acids long. V was pared by 8 bases and J by 3 bases, with 13 bases of the junction left unmatched. Germline V gives CDR1 LNHDA, CDR2 SQIVND (reference sequence). Here the CDR3 DNA reads TGTGCCAGTGGCGGAAGACAGGGGGCTACAGTCTACGAGCAGTACTTC. This codes for CASGGRQGATVYEQYF.

This rearrangement joins TRBV4-2 to TRBJ2-2, with 8 nucleotides matching TRBD1. CDR3 length: 18 residues. The germline CDR1 and CDR2 sequences are LGHNA and YNFKEQ. With V trimmed by 0 bases and J by 0 bases, 6 bases remained unmatched. Written as DNA, the CDR3 is TGTGCCAGCAGCCAAGACCCCGGGACAGGATCGAACACCGGGGAGCTGTTTTTT. Its protein is CASSQDPGTGSNTGELFF.

V usage is TRBV19 and J usage is TRBJ2-1, with TRBD2 matching 14 bases. Germline V lookup: CDR1 LNHDA, CDR2 SQIVND (reference sequence). V lost 4 bases, J lost 2 bases, and 1 base stayed unmatched. The CDR3 length is 16 residues. Written as DNA, the CDR3 is TGTGCCAGTAGTACGACTAGCGGGAGGGCCTACAATGAGCAGTTCTTC. Protein sequence: CASSTTSGRAYNEQFF.

This clone was observed once. This chain joins TRBV18 and TRBJ1-1; D is possibly TRBD1 (5 bases). Trimming took off 2 bases at V and 1 base at J, with 11 bases between the two ends. The CDR3 consists of 15 residues. Germline V gene sequence: CDR1 KGHSH, CDR2 LQKENI. The CDR3 spells CASSPGGGPNTEAFF. Here the CDR3 DNA reads TGTGCCAGCTCACCAGGGGGGGGACCGAACACTGAAGCTTTCTTT.

This chain connects TRBV10-3 to TRBJ1-2; 9 bases are shared with TRBD1. V was clipped by 10 bases and J by 5 bases; unmatched bases: 11. This CDR3 comprises 14 residues. Germline CDR1 is ENHRY and CDR2 is SYGVKD. The CDR3 here is CATEGQGPKYGYTF. The CDR3 DNA is TGTGCCACGGAGGGACAGGGCCCGAAGTATGGCTACACCTTC.

The chain combines TRBV20-1 with TRBJ2-7, with 7 bases matching TRBD2. This CDR3 contains 11 residues. V lost 5 bases to trimming and J lost 6 bases; unmatched junction nucleotides: 4. Per the germline V gene, CDR1 is DFQATT and CDR2 is SNEGSKA (reference sequence). In nucleotides, the CDR3 is TGCAGTGCTGTGACTAGCTCCGAGCAGTACTTC. Its translation is CSAVTSSEQYF.

The chain has TRBV27 and TRBJ1-1; TRBD1 is a possible D gene (5 bases). Trimming took off 3 bases at V and 3 bases at J, with 8 bases between the two ends. The germline V gene has CDR1 MNHEY and CDR2 SMNVEV (reference sequence). The CDR3 consists of 13 residues. The DNA of the CDR3 is TGTGCCAGCAGTTTGACAGCTTACACTGAAGCTTTCTTT. Translation gives CASSLTAYTEAFF.

This clone was seen a single time. The genes are TRBV19 and TRBJ2-3; a possible D gene is TRBD1 (6 bases). This CDR3 spans 15 amino acids. CDR1 and CDR2 from the germline V gene are LNHDA and SQIVND (reference sequence). V lost 6 bases, J lost 5 bases, and 18 bases lay in between. The CDR3 sequence: CASSIGGQSRDTQYF. Written as DNA, the CDR3 is TGTGCCAGTAGCATTGGGGGACAATCCAGAGATACGCAGTATTTT. Combining the CDR3 with reference TRBV19 and TRBJ2-3 gives the whole variable domain DGGITQSPKYLFRKEGQNVTLSCEQNLNHDAMYWYRQDPGQGLRLIYYSQIVNDFQKGDIAEGYSVSREKKESFPLTVTSAQKNPTAFYLCASSIGGQSRDTQYFGPGTRLTVL.

J is TRBJ2-1 and V is TRBV7-9; TRBD2 matches 7 bases. The ends lost 1 base at V and 9 bases at J; junction bases unmatched: 12. CDR1 is SEHNR and CDR2 is FQNEAQ in the germline V gene (reference sequence). The CDR3 length is 16 residues. In DNA form, the CDR3 reads TGTGCCAGCAGCTTAGTCGGACAAGCGGGATCGGGTGAGCAGTTCTTC. Amino acids: CASSLVGQAGSGEQFF.

The chain joins TRBV29-1 to TRBJ2-6, with 7 bases aligning to TRBD2. The CDR3 loop spans 18 amino acids. Germline CDR1 is SQVTM and CDR2 is ANQGSEA. V trimming: 4 bases; J trimming: 0 bases; junction bases outside the gene matches: 12. The CDR3, as DNA: TGCAGCGTTGTACAGAGGGGAGGGGCACACTCTGGGGCCAACGTCCTGACTTTC. This sequence encodes CSVVQRGGAHSGANVLTF.

J is TRBJ1-2 and V is TRBV10-3, with D perhaps matching TRBD1 (5 bases). Per the germline V gene, CDR1 is ENHRY and CDR2 is SYGVKD. CDR3 length: 15 amino acids. V was clipped by 7 bases and J by 0 bases, with 15 bases between them. The DNA for the CDR3 is TGTGCCATCAATGGGGGACTGCTAGCTAACTATGGCTACACCTTC. This gives the protein CAINGGLLANYGYTF.

The CDR3 protein is CSVEGVQGGNTEAFF. The CDR3 DNA is TGCAGCGTTGAAGGGGTTCAGGGTGGGAACACTGAAGCTTTCTTT. The chain couples TRBV29-1 to TRBJ1-1, with D possibly being TRBD1 (5 bases). V shed 1 base and J shed 1 base, with 13 bases lying between them. The CDR3 totals 15 residues. The germline CDR1 and CDR2 sequences are SQVTM and ANQGSEA.

The chain links TRBV9 to TRBJ2-5; TRBD2 matches 9 bases. Looked up from germline, CDR1 is SGDLS and CDR2 is YYNGEE. Germline trimming cut 0 bases from V and 1 base from J; bases unmatched to any gene: 4. The CDR3 loop spans 16 amino acids. CDR3 nucleotide sequence: TGTGCCAGCAGCGTAGTCCCTAGCGGGACCCAAGAGACCCAGTACTTC. Its protein is CASSVVPSGTQETQYF.

The chain is built from TRBV6-1 and TRBJ1-1; 7 bases match TRBD1. Trimming cost V 10 bases and J 6 bases; bases outside gene matches: 8. The germline gives CDR1 MNHNS, CDR2 SASEGT. CDR3 size: 12 residues. DNA for the CDR3: TGTGCCATCCGAAGGGACAGAGCTGAAGCTTTCTTT. Protein product: CAIRRDRAEAFF.

The chain employs TRBV7-8 and TRBJ2-1, with D unclear. The length of the CDR3 is 11 residues. V lost 5 bases to trimming and J lost 4 bases, with 3 bases between them. Germline CDR1 SGHVS, CDR2 FQNEAQ. The CDR3 sequence: CASSRYNEQFF. In DNA, the CDR3 is TGTGCCAGCAGCCGGTACAATGAGCAGTTCTTC.

This chain connects TRBV7-3 to TRBJ1-2; maybe TRBD1 (5 bases). Per germline, CDR1 SGHTA and CDR2 FQGTGA. There are 16 residues in the CDR3. The V end lost 2 bases, the J end lost 0 bases, and 13 bases lay between the germline ends. CDR3 DNA sequence: TGTGCCAGCAGCTTAGACGGACACCCAGCTAACTATGGCTACACCTTC. This translates into CASSLDGHPANYGYTF.